The 27 T cell receptor beta chains below were found in one sample sequenced in a study of T cell repertoires in cytomegalovirus infection. No antigen has been assigned to these receptors. Each CDR3 protein gets one entry after TCRdb re-called the reads with MiXCR. Of 650,000 to 850,000 distinct CDR3 sequences in the sample, 25% to 35% are singletons; the top ten hold less than 15%. The source was cultured CD8+ T cells from PBMCs, collected from culture after CMV antigen stimulation. The receptors come from a human donor in good health (CMV status not recorded). Some clones in this sample may be carry-over from other donors' samples.

This chain connects TRBV7-9 to TRBJ2-7, with 11 bases lining up with TRBD2. J lost 0 bases, V lost 5 bases, and 3 bases had no gene match. This CDR3 spans 15 amino acids. The germline gives CDR1 SEHNR, CDR2 FQNEAQ (reference sequence). CDR3 in amino acids: CASSATSGDSYEQYF. Written as DNA, the CDR3 is TGTGCCAGCAGCGCGACTAGCGGGGACTCCTACGAGCAGTACTTC.

The CDR3 nucleotides read TGTGCCAGCAGCCGGGGGCAGGTCAATGAGCAGTTCTTC. Protein product: CASSRGQVNEQFF. The chain carries TRBV3-1 and TRBJ2-1; D perhaps matches TRBD1 (6 bases). Germline V gene lookup returns CDR1 LGHDT and CDR2 YNNKEL (reference sequence). The CDR3 consists of 13 residues. The V end lost 4 bases, the J end lost 6 bases, and 10 bases lay between the germline ends.

This clonotype was seen only a few times. The chain joins TRBV12-3 or TRBV12-4 to TRBJ1-5, with a weak D call TRBD1 (5 bases). Trimming stripped 7 bases from V and 11 bases from J, with 15 bases between. The CDR3 spans 12 residues. The CDR3 region has the DNA TGTGCCAGCACAACTGGGGGACTGGCCCAGCATTTT. Protein product: CASTTGGLAQHF.

This clonotype was observed at least ten times. This chain connects TRBV28 to TRBJ2-7, with a weak D call TRBD2 (6 bases). With 6 bases removed from V and 4 bases from J, the gap between germline ends came to 13 bases. Looked up from germline, CDR1 is MDHEN and CDR2 is SYDVKM. This CDR3 has 13 residues. CDR3 in amino acids: CASSSHSGYEQYV. The CDR3 bases are TGTGCCAGCAGCTCCCATAGCGGATACGAGCAGTACGTC.

There are many counts of this clonotype. This chain links TRBV7-9 with TRBJ1-2; D not resolved. The CDR3 length is 12 residues. Between the trimmed V and J ends, which lost 6 bases and 6 bases, there was a span of 11 bases. Germline V gene data show CDR1 as SEHNR and CDR2 as FQNEAQ (reference sequence). This CDR3 reads CASRGQSHGYTF. The CDR3 DNA reads TGTGCCAGCAGGGGCCAGTCTCATGGCTACACCTTC.

Comment on this clonotype: A read error is likely, as this CDR3 ends without the conserved phenylalanine or tryptophan. V is TRBV7-3 and J is TRBJ1-1, with D perhaps TRBD1 (6 bases). V was trimmed by 4 bases and J by 5 bases, leaving 20 bases between them. There are 16 residues in the CDR3. Germline V gene sequence: CDR1 SGHTA, CDR2 FQGTGA. The CDR3 loop is CASSSPGHRGGTEAFC. In nucleotides, the CDR3 is TGTGCCAGCAGCTCCCCGGGACACCGAGGAGGAACTGAAGCTTTCTGT.

The chain couples TRBV4-1 to TRBJ2-1, with no clear D. Trimming cost V 1 base and J 8 bases, with 6 bases left between them. Germline CDR1 is MGHRA and CDR2 is YSYEKL. This CDR3 contains 12 residues. The CDR3 bases are TGCGCCAGCAGCCAAGGGCCCGATGAGCAGTTCTTC. This sequence encodes CASSQGPDEQFF.

This clonotype was seen a few times. The chain has TRBV12-3 or TRBV12-4 and TRBJ1-5; 7 nucleotides agree with TRBD1. The junction had 13 bases not matched to a gene; V was cut back by 3 bases and J by 5 bases. This CDR3 contains 17 residues. As DNA, the CDR3 is TGTGCCAGCAGTTTCCCAGGGGGGAAGGCTAGGGATCAGCCCCAGCATTTT. Residues: CASSFPGGKARDQPQHF.

The chain employs TRBV7-9 and TRBJ2-7, with D unresolved. The germline CDR1 and CDR2 sequences are SEHNR and FQNEAQ (reference sequence). V was pared by 5 bases and J by 6 bases, with 14 bases between. The CDR3 is 13 amino acids. Here the CDR3 reads CASSPSGAGEQYF. The CDR3 nucleotides read TGTGCCAGCAGCCCCAGTGGAGCCGGCGAGCAGTACTTC.

In its sample, this clonotype was seen many times. V usage is TRBV7-8 and J usage is TRBJ2-1; no definite D call. This CDR3 is 16 amino acids long. V dropped 1 base and J dropped 1 base, with 11 bases sitting between them. Germline V gene sequence: CDR1 SGHVS, CDR2 FQNEAQ. DNA of the CDR3: TGTGCCAGCAGCTTAGATTTTGGATTATCCTACAATGAGCAGTTCTTC. It translates to CASSLDFGLSYNEQFF. Supplemented by reference TRBV7-8 and TRBJ2-1, the full variable domain reads GAGVSQSPRYKVAKRGQDVALRCDPISGHVSLFWYQQALGQGPEFLTYFQNEAQLDKSGLPSDRFFAERPEGSVSTLKIQRTQQEDSAVYLCASSLDFGLSYNEQFFGPGTRLTVL.

This clonotype turned up a few times. V usage is TRBV6-1 and J usage is TRBJ2-5; D tentatively reads TRBD1 or TRBD2 (6 bases each). CDR1 is MNHNS, CDR2 SASEGT, per germline. This CDR3 has 14 amino acids. Trimming took off 1 base at V and 5 bases at J, with 11 bases between the two ends. CDR3 protein: CASSEDRGRETQYF. For the CDR3, the DNA is TGTGCCAGCAGTGAAGATCGGGGGCGTGAGACCCAGTACTTC.

The CDR3 nucleotides are TGCGCCAGCAGCCAAGATTTTCCTAGCGGGGGGACAGATACGCAGTATTTT. Protein: CASSQDFPSGGTDTQYF. The chain has TRBV4-1 and TRBJ2-3; 11 bases match TRBD2. Germline CDR1 and CDR2: MGHRA and YSYEKL. V lost 0 bases to trimming and J lost 3 bases; unmatched junction nucleotides: 5. The CDR3 length is 17 residues.

The V call is TRBV6-2 or TRBV6-3, the J call TRBJ1-6; 10 positions agree with TRBD1. CDR1 MNHEY and CDR2 SVGEGT come from the germline V gene. V lost 2 bases and J lost 8; bases outside the gene matches: 6. CDR3 length equals 16 residues. The CDR3 reads CASSYHRQGAYSPLHF. The CDR3 DNA is TGTGCCAGCAGTTACCACCGACAGGGGGCTTATTCACCCCTCCACTTT.

V and J are TRBV24-1 and TRBJ2-1; D is possibly TRBD1 or TRBD2 (5 bases each). The CDR3 is made up of 16 amino acids. Trimming took 0 bases from V and 0 from J, leaving 8 bases between them. The germline V gene has CDR1 KGHDR and CDR2 SFDVKD. The CDR3 coding sequence is TGTGCCACCAGTGATTTGGGGGGTAGCTCCTACAATGAGCAGTTCTTC. It is translated as CATSDLGGSSYNEQFF.

The chain combines TRBV7-9 with TRBJ1-1, with D perhaps matching TRBD1 (6 bases). V shed 6 bases and J shed 2 bases, with 13 bases lying between them. This CDR3 has 14 residues. The germline gives CDR1 SEHNR, CDR2 FQNEAQ (reference sequence). The CDR3 here is CASRPTGSNTEAFF. The CDR3 bases are TGTGCCAGCAGGCCGACAGGATCCAACACTGAAGCTTTCTTT.

The V gene is TRBV18, the J gene TRBJ1-2, with TRBD1 matching 7 bases. Trimming removed 3 bases from V and 8 bases from J; junction bases left unmatched: 6. CDR1 and CDR2 (germline): KGHSH, LQKENI. CDR3 length: 13 amino acids. CDR3 nucleotides: TGTGCCAGCTCACCGGACAGGACAGGAGGCTACACCTTC. Translating gives CASSPDRTGGYTF. Variable domain in full (rest from reference TRBV18 and TRBJ1-2): NAGVMQNPRHLVRRRGQEARLRCSPMKGHSHVYWYRQLPEEGLKFMVYLQKENIIDESGMPKERFSAEFPKEGPSILRIQQVVRGDSAAYFCASSPDRTGGYTFGSGTRLTVV.

The chain couples TRBV15 to TRBJ1-1, with a tentative D call TRBD1 (5 bases). The CDR3 runs to 16 residues. Germline CDR1 reads LNHNV; CDR2 reads YYDKDF (reference sequence). The ends were cut back, 4 bases at V and 1 base at J, with 16 bases in the middle. The CDR3 region is CATSTFMDTSNTEAFF. CDR3 coding DNA: TGTGCCACCAGCACCTTTATGGACACCTCGAACACTGAAGCTTTCTTT.

This clonotype was found many times. The junction shows a germline mismatch at one end, possibly a read error. This chain joins TRBV7-7 and TRBJ2-7; D remains ambiguous. Germline-derived CDR1 and CDR2 are SSHAT and FNYEAQ (reference sequence). The CDR3 is made up of 15 amino acids. CDR3 nucleotides: TGTGCTAGCAGCTTACAATTGGGCGCCTCCTACGAGCAGTACTTC. Translating it yields CASSLQLGASYEQYF. The variable domain in full, completed from reference TRBV7-7 and TRBJ2-7, reads GAGVSQSPRYKVTKRGQDVTLRCDPISSHATLYWYQQALGQGPEFLTYFNYEAQPDKSGLPSDRFSAERPEGSISTLTIQRTEQRDSAMYRCASSLQLGASYEQYFGPGTRLTVT.

The sample holds a few counts of this clonotype. The CDR3 protein is CASSPSQGGLIYTEAFF. Here the CDR3 DNA reads TGTGCCAGCAGCCCCTCACAGGGTGGCCTAATCTACACTGAAGCTTTCTTT. V gene TRBV28 combines with J gene TRBJ1-1, with a tentative D call TRBD1 (6 bases). V lost 6 bases and J 3 bases, leaving 23 bases between the germline ends. The CDR3 has 17 residues. Germline lookup yields CDR1 MDHEN and CDR2 SYDVKM.

Here the CDR3 reads CATEERGGQETQYF. CDR3 bases: TGTGCCACCGAGGAGCGGGGGGGCCAAGAGACCCAGTACTTC. This sequence joins TRBV15 and TRBJ2-5, with TRBD2 identical over 10 bases. Trimming at V came to 8 bases and at J to 1 base, leaving 4 bases not matched to a gene. The CDR3 loop spans 14 amino acids. From germline, CDR1 is LNHNV and CDR2 YYDKDF (reference sequence).

This clonotype is categorized as medium-sized. The chain employs TRBV7-8 and TRBJ1-2; the D gene is possibly TRBD1 (6 bases). Germline CDR1 and CDR2: SGHVS and FQNEAQ. The CDR3 loop spans 16 amino acids. Trimming removed 2 bases at V and 4 bases at J, with 17 bases between. The CDR3 DNA reads as TGTGCCAGCAGCTTAAACCAATACGCGGACAGCTATGGCTACACCTTC. Translating gives CASSLNQYADSYGYTF.

This clonotype was observed a few times. The rearrangement joins TRBV12-3 or TRBV12-4 to TRBJ1-2; no firm D call. Trimming removed 3 bases at V and 6 bases at J, with 11 bases between. CDR3 size: 13 residues. CDR3 DNA: TGTGCCAGCAGTTTGAAATTGGTGGATGGCTACACCTTC. Residues: CASSLKLVDGYTF.

In its sample, this clonotype was seen many times. V usage is TRBV7-8 and J usage is TRBJ2-5; D not certain. This CDR3 is 15 amino acids long. Germline V lookup: CDR1 SGHVS, CDR2 FQNEAQ. V was shortened by 4 bases and J by 5 bases, with 17 bases between the two germline ends. DNA for the CDR3: TGTGCCAGCAGCTCACCGGCCCCTGTGGGGGAGACCCAGTACTTC. It yields the protein CASSSPAPVGETQYF.

In its sample, this clonotype was seen a few times. The chain uses TRBV12-3 or TRBV12-4 and TRBJ2-4; unclear D gene. The germline V and J ends were trimmed by 4 bases and 6 bases, with 13 bases remaining between them. The CDR3 spans 14 residues. CDR3 amino acids: CASSSQPGVNIQYF. The CDR3 DNA reads as TGTGCCAGCAGTTCCCAGCCGGGTGTAAACATTCAGTACTTC.

CDR3 nucleotide sequence: TGTGCCAGTAGTCTCCGACCGGACCTCCTCCACTTT. Translating gives CASSLRPDLLHF. The chain carries TRBV19 and TRBJ1-6; D is undetermined. CDR1 is LNHDA and CDR2 is SQIVND in the germline V gene (reference sequence). The V gene lost 5 bases and the J gene lost 15 bases, with 14 bases spanning the gap. This CDR3 is 12 amino acids long.

V is TRBV2 and J is TRBJ2-7; 9 nucleotides agree with TRBD1. The CDR3 extends over 14 amino acids. V lost 7 bases to trimming and J lost 2 bases; unmatched junction nucleotides: 6. Germline CDR1 SNHLY, CDR2 FYNNEI. CDR3: CASTGTGWAYEQYF. For the CDR3, the DNA is TGTGCCAGCACTGGGACAGGGTGGGCCTACGAGCAGTACTTC. Supplemented by reference TRBV2 and TRBJ2-7, the full variable domain reads EPEVTQTPSHQVTQMGQEVILRCVPISNHLYFYWYRQILGQKVEFLVSFYNNEISEKSEIFDDQFSVERPDGSNFTLKIRSTKLEDSAMYFCASTGTGWAYEQYFGPGTRLTVT.

As regards this clonotype: An end of the junction does not agree with germline; a read error may underlie this. This chain connects TRBV4-2 to TRBJ1-6; unclear D gene. The CDR3 length is 15 residues. Germline V gives CDR1 LGHNA, CDR2 YNFKEQ. This CDR3 is CASSQEEGINSPPHF. Here the CDR3 DNA reads TGTGCCAGCAGCCAAGAGGAAGGGATAAATTCACCCCCCCACTTT.